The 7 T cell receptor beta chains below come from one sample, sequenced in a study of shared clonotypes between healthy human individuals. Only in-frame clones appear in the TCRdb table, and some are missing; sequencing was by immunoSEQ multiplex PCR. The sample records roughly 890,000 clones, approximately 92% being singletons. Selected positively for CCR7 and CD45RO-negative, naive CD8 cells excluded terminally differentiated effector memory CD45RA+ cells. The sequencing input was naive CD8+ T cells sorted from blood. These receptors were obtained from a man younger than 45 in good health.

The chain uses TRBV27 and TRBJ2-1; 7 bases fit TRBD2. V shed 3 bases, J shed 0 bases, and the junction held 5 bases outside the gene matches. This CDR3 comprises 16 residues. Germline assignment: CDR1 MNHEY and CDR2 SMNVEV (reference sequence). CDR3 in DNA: TGTGCCAGCAGTTTCCTCTGGACTAGCTCCTACAATGAGCAGTTCTTC. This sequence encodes CASSFLWTSSYNEQFF.

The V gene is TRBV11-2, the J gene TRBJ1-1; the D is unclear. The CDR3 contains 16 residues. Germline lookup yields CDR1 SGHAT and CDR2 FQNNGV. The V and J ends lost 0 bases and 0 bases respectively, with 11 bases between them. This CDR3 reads CASSLELGGVNTEAFF. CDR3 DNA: TGTGCCAGCAGCTTAGAGTTGGGTGGTGTGAACACTGAAGCTTTCTTT. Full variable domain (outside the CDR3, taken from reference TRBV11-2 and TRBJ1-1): EAGVAQSPRYKIIEKRQSVAFWCNPISGHATLYWYQQILGQGPKLLIQFQNNGVVDDSQLPKDRFSAERLKGVDSTLKIQPAKLEDSAVYLCASSLELGGVNTEAFFGQGTRLTVV.

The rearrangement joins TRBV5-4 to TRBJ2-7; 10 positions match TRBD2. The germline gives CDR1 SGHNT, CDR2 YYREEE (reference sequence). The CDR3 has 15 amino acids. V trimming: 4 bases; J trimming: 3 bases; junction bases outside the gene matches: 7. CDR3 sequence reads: CASSLRLAGDYEQYF. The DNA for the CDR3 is TGTGCCAGCAGCCTCCGGCTAGCGGGAGACTACGAGCAGTACTTC.

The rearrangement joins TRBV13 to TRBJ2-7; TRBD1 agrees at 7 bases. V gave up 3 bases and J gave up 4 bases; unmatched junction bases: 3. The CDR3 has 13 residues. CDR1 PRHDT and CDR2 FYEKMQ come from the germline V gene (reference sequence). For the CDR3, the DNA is TGTGCCAGCAGCTTGAACAGGGGATACGAGCAGTACTTC. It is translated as CASSLNRGYEQYF.

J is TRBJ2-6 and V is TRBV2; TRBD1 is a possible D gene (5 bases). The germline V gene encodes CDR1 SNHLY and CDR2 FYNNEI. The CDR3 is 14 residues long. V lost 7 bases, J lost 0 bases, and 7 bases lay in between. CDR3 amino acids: CASIRDSGANVLTF. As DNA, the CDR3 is TGTGCCAGCATCAGGGACTCTGGGGCCAACGTCCTGACTTTC.

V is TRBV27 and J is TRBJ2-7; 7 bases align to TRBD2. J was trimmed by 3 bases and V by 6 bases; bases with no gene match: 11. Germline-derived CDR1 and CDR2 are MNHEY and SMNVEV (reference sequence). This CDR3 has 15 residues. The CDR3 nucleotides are TGTGCCAGCAGCCCCTTCGGAGCGGGATTCTACGAGCAGTACTTC. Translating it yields CASSPFGAGFYEQYF.

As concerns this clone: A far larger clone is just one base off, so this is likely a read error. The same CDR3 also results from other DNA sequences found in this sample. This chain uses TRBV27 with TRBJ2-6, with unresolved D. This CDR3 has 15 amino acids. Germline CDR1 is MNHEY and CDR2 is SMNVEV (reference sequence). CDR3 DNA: TGTGCCAGCAGTCTCAGCCACTCTGGAGCCAACGTCCTGACTTTC. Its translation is CASSLSHSGANVLTF.